This TCR beta chain was recovered during a study of response to subunit inactivated influenza vaccine. Notes on the study in general: Seasonal influenza vaccination, on each occasion, was suggested by the authors to recruit few new T cells.

The CDR3 is 10 residues long. With 4 bases removed from V and 6 bases from J, the gap between germline ends came to 3 bases. In germline, CDR1 is DFQATT, CDR2 SNEGSKA (reference sequence). TCRdb called the RT-PCR reads again in MiXCR, with one record for every CDR3 protein. The sample carries approximately 570,000 distinct CDR3 sequences, about 8% recorded once. Note on this clonotype: Its target is not known.

J is TRBJ1-4 and V is TRBV20-1, with D hard to call. Sequenced material: PBMCs from blood, taken less than 30 months after vaccination. This sequence originates from a man between 50 and 75 years old who received an inactivated influenza vaccine. The CDR3: CSAKYEKLFF. DNA of the CDR3: TGCAGTGCTAAGTATGAAAAACTGTTTTTT.